This T cell receptor beta chain came from a study of beta chain features in type 1 diabetes. Study at large: What patients shared with healthy donors was a similar profile of age, gender and cell yields.

Since all of the isolated RNA was reverse transcribed, expressed TCRB transcripts were what got sequenced. Using immunoSEQ multiplex PCR, the repertoire was profiled, and TCRdb retains in-frame clones only, with some absent. The sample shows some 500,000 clones, roughly an eighth of them seen only once. In its sample, this clone was seen a few times. What it recognizes is unknown. Findings and caveats of the study: Diminished insertions and augmented deletions at VDJ junctions characterized type 1 diabetes patients.

One heparinised blood draw averaging roughly 120 mL was given by each donor. CDR1 and CDR2 (germline): MGHDK, SYGVNS. CDR3 size: 12 residues. The V gene lost 7 bases and the J gene lost 7 bases, with 8 bases spanning the gap. Sequences were obtained from naive CD4+ T cells from blood. The V and J genes are TRBV25-1 and TRBJ1-6, with D uncertain. This clonotype was obtained from a woman aged 18 to 35 in good health. For the CDR3, the DNA is TGTGCCAGCAAACTCGGGAATTCACCCCTCCACTTT. This encodes CASKLGNSPLHF.